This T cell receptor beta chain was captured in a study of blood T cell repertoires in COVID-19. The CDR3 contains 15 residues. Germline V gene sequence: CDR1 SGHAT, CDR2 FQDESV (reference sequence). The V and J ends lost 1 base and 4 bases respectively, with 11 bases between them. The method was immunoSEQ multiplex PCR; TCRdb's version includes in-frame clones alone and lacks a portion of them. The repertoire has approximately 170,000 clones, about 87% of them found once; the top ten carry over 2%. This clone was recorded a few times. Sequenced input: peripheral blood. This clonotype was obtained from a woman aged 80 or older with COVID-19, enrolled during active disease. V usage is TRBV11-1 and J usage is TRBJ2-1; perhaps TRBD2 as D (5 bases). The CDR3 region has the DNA TGTGCCAGCAGCTTAGATGTGCGGGCATACAATGAGCAGTTCTTC. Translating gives CASSLDVRAYNEQFF.